This T cell receptor beta chain was retrieved from a study of cytomegalovirus exposure and HLA in healthy donors (dated by TCRdb to the late 2010s). In the study overall: According to an earlier analysis of around 600 of the donors, 200 million or so T cells yielded roughly 110 million unique TCR beta sequences and roughly 280 Gb of sequence data. An early release that covered some 640 HLA-typed donors contained 250 to 350 gigabases of sequencing data and about 84 million unique TCR sequences. Among the roughly 400 genotyped donors, around 81% belonged to the genetic ancestry cluster associated with self-reported Caucasian donors. The study was designed to test whether signatures of past pathogen exposure could be identified by cataloging public T cell receptors. The study used immunosequencing to profile the T cell repertoires of around 600 subjects and linked those repertoires to cytomegalovirus serostatus. Along with the approximately 600-subject first cohort, a separate validation cohort of some 130 different subjects was used. High-throughput TCR immunosequencing, statistical association of individual TCRs with disease status, and machine learning were combined to predict cytomegalovirus infection status. A later analysis re-analyzed previously published TCR beta repertoires from roughly 690 donors and added high-resolution HLA genotyping to study TCR occurrence patterns. In the later analysis, no new phenotypic data were used to find candidate immune exposures; instead, reliance was placed on TCR beta sequences and their occurrence across donors. In an earlier analysis of 587 of the donors, high-throughput TCR beta sequencing was used to judge whether each TCR beta V gene segment behaved as functional or pseudogenic. Donor age, sex, ethnicity and CMV serostatus were compiled alongside the repertoire data. Genome-wide SNP genotypes for about 65% of the roughly 670 donors were used in a later genetic analysis, which treated that subset as a discovery cohort. All discovery cohort repertoires had been generated using a single sequencing platform. Class I and class II HLA loci were covered by the typing at four-digit resolution. The number of typed donors differed by locus: 629-630 for A, B, C, DRB1 and DQB1; approximately 520 for DQA1; some 590 for DPA1; and roughly 470 for DPB1. Four or five DR-DQ haplotypes were treated as single units for association and clustering because of strong linkage in the cohort. Among a few hundred genotyped donors of the cohort, an average of roughly 240,000 unique TCR beta nucleotide sequences were sequenced per donor, roughly 20% of them non-productive. Results and caveats for the whole study, not just this receptor: While some public TCRs were present in many individuals, most TCR sequences turned up only very rarely across donors. Some IMGT-functional V segments, including TRBV6-2 and TRBV6-3, could not be distinguished by the 87-base-pair reads and were therefore excluded. Correlated functional status among segregating V segments might reflect linkage disequilibrium, but an unknown experimental factor could not be ruled out. In an earlier analysis of some 550 of the donors, most TCR beta V segments were observed in productive rearrangements about 87% or about 30% of the time, broadly matching IMGT annotations. Roughly uniform sequencing depth across donors was assumed in presence/absence analyses, although this assumption may not hold. The only immune exposure information available for the cohort was CMV serostatus. It was suggested by the authors that the approach could potentially be generalized to other disease states and immunological phenotypes. This cohort had only TCR beta chains sequenced, and the lack of alpha or paired-chain data limited which features could be detected. The sequencing pipeline was judged likely to have produced a cluster of highly shared sequence variants as a technical artifact. A later genetic analysis associated a missense DCLRE1C variant with V-gene and J-gene trimming of TCR beta chains, and an independent cohort replicated the association. In both the original and validation cohorts, the classifier was reported to diagnose cytomegalovirus status with high specificity and sensitivity. HLA typing was unavailable for some donors at each locus, so association tests used only the typed subset. The study listed 164 TCR beta chains as associated with cytomegalovirus. Strong co-occurrence of HLA alleles, especially DR and DQ, made assigning TCR associations to individual alleles difficult. Several of the top co-occurrence clusters appeared to be linked to parvovirus B19, influenza, CMV and Epstein-Barr virus, according to a later analysis. A later analysis associated 15,000 or so TCR beta sequences with specific HLA alleles at a false discovery rate of 0.05. A few of the identified cytomegalovirus-associated TCR beta chains were confirmed in vitro to be specific for cytomegalovirus antigens. According to a later analysis, TCR association rates differed among HLA loci, with DRB1 alleles showing the most associated TCRs and HLA-C alleles showing the fewest. According to a later analysis, most CMV-associated TCR beta chains appeared to be HLA-restricted, and the HLA associations seemed to be driven largely by CMV exposure. According to a later genetic analysis, donors in an Asian-associated ancestry cluster had fewer N-insertions in productive TCRs than the approximately 670-donor mean. A further reported finding was that TCR beta sequences accurately predicted the HLA-A and HLA-B alleles for most subjects in the first cohort. In a later analysis, HLA-associated TCR beta chains showed more clonal expansion and lower generation probabilities than non-associated chains that were equally common. The earlier analysis of approximately 560 of the donors excluded around 17 rarely observed V segments, including chromosome 9 orphons, because counts were too low.

The cohort comprised 550 to 700 healthy bone marrow donors. Cohort members were all nominally healthy when sampled, although unrecorded immune exposures were likely present. The donor tested CMV seropositive and was one of the 289 seropositive cohort members. Every donor gave a peripheral blood sample, and the peripheral blood mononuclear cells from that sample were used for TCR beta sequencing. Genomic DNA was extracted from the blood cell samples with the Qiagen DNeasy Blood Extraction Kit. CDR1 and CDR2 (SGHTA, FQGTGA) derive from the germline V gene. V is cut back by 6 bases and J by 2 bases, with 1 base in the junction unmatched. The CDR3 spans 14 residues, from the cysteine through the phenylalanine. The entry retains the CDR3 DNA only, 42 bases that are in frame from base 1. On this clone: This receptor's antigen is unknown.

Library creation used the immunoSEQ multiplex PCR assay. For the multiplex PCR, a mixture combining 60 forward primers for TCR Vbeta segments and 13 reverse primers for TCR Jbeta segments was used. Amplification of the CDR3 region of rearranged TCR beta genes was performed with a multiplex PCR assay on genomic DNA. Amplified TCR beta libraries were sequenced as 87-base-pair reads on the Illumina HiSeq System. For the original study's pipeline: A later analysis counted about 80 million unique TCR beta chains across the 666 repertoires, and 9 million to 14 million of these chains were shared by at least two donors. Raw reads were error-corrected and collapsed into unique sequences with a nearest-neighbor algorithm that merged closely related sequences to remove PCR and sequencing errors. CDR3 sequences were aligned to IMGT reference sequences to assign V, D and J gene segments. For a sequence to be retained, a match of at least six nucleotides was required to both a V gene segment and a J gene segment. Rearrangements were classified as productive when the CDR3 lacked stop codons and remained in frame with V and J, and all other rearrangements were classified as non-productive. CDR3 was defined according to IMGT convention as the region running from the second conserved V-encoded cysteine to the conserved J-encoded phenylalanine. The earlier analysis of about 610 of the donors excluded any sequence lacking an unambiguous match to a single V gene segment. An earlier analysis of approximately 590 of the donors called V segments functional above 56.7% productive rearrangements and segregating when the between-donor standard deviation exceeded 5%. A statistical classification framework was developed to diagnose cytomegalovirus status using the catalog of TCR beta chain sequences. V and J gene assignment, in a later analysis, came from comparing TCR nucleotide sequences with IMGT/GENE-DB human TR gene sequences. The TCRdist pipeline was used in a later analysis to assign CDR3 sequences and most-parsimonious VDJ recombination scenarios. In a later analysis, each TCR beta chain was defined by its CDR3 amino acid sequence together with its V-gene family, and reads without a unique V-gene family were excluded. In a later analysis, fewer than 650 highly shared, low-generation-probability nucleotide sequences were removed to address suspected cross-contamination and a sequencing artifact. A later analysis calculated a clonal expansion index for each public chain from normalized within-repertoire ranks of inferred template counts. Generation probabilities in a later analysis came from a VDJ recombination model fitted to out-of-frame rearrangements, and those results were checked against IGoR. In a later analysis, TCR-TCR, TCR-HLA and TCR-CMV co-occurrence was scored with hypergeometric tests, and a repertoire-size bias correction was applied to TCR pairs. A later analysis estimated false discovery rates by permuting HLA or CMV assignments 20 times. A later analysis grouped co-occurring TCRs with DBSCAN, adding TCRdist sequence similarity when clustering within HLA-allele-positive subsets. Co-occurrence clustering excluded repertoires with fewer than 30,000 or more than 120,000 public chains, plus five with anomalous nucleotide sharing. TCRdb provides this immuneACCESS table in a form limited to in-frame rearrangements. Some clones are lacking; in checked studies, under half of them reflect an unresolved V gene, and why the rest are absent is not known. The V and J calls and clone size were taken over from that table, and D and trimming were inferred from the DNA. This sample's listing comprises about 48,000 clones. The ten top clones hold 5.5% to 6.5% of the sample.

This receptor was identified in a male donor in good health and CMV-seropositive. This chain is built from TRBV7-3 and TRBJ2-3, with TRBD2 identical over 11 junction bases. Sequences were obtained from PBMCs. The DNA reads TGTGCCAGCAGACTAGCGGGGGACACAGATACGCAGTATTTT. This translates into CASRLAGDTDTQYF. Here the CDR3 is joined to the reference TRBV7-3 and TRBJ2-3 genes, and the full variable domain is: GAGVSQTPSNKVTEKGKYVELRCDPISGHTALYWYRQSLGQGPEFLIYFQGTGAADDSGLPNDRFFAVRPEGSVSTLKIQRTERGDSAVYLCASRLAGDTDTQYFGPGTRLTVL.